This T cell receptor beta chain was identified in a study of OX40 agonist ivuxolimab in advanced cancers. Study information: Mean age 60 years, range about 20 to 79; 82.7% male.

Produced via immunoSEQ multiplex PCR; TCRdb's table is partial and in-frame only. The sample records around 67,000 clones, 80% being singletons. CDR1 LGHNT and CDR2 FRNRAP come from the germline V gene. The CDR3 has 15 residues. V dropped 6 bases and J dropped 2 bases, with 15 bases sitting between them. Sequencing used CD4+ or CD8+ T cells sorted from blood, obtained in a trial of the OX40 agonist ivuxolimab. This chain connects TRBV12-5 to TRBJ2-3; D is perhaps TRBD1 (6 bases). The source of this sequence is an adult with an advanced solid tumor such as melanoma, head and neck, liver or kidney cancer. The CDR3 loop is CASGKGQAITDTQYF. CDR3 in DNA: TGTGCTAGTGGAAAGGGACAAGCAATCACAGATACGCAGTATTTT. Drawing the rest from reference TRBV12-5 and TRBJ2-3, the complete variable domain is DARVTQTPRHKVTEMGQEVTMRCQPILGHNTVFWYRQTMMQGLELLAYFRNRAPLDDSGMPKDRFSAEMPDATLATLKIQPSEPRDSAVYFCASGKGQAITDTQYFGPGTRLTVL.